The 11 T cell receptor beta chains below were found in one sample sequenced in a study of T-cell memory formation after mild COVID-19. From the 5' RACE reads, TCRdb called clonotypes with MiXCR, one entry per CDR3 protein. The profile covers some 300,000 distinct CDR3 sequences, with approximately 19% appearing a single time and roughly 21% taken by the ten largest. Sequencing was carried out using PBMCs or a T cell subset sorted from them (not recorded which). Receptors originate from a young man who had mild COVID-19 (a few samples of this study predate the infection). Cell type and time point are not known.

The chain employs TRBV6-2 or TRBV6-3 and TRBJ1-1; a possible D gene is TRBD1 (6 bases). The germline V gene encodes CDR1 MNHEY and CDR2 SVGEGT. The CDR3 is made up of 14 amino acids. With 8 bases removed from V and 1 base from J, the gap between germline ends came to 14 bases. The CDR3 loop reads CASGSRTANTEAFF. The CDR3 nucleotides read TGTGCCAGCGGATCACGGACAGCGAACACTGAAGCTTTCTTT.

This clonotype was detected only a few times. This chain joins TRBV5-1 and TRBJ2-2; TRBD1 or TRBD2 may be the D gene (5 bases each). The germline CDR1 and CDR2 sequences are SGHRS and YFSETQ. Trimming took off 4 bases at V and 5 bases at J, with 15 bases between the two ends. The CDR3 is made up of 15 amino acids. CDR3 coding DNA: TGCGCCAGCAGCCTCAGGGAGACGGCAACCGGGGAGCTGTTTTTT. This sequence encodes CASSLRETATGELFF.

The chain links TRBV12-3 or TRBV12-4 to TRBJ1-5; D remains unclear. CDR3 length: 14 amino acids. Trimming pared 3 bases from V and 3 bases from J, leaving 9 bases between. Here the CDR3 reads CASSFLWTNQPQHF. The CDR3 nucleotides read TGTGCCAGCAGTTTCTTGTGGACCAATCAGCCCCAGCATTTT.

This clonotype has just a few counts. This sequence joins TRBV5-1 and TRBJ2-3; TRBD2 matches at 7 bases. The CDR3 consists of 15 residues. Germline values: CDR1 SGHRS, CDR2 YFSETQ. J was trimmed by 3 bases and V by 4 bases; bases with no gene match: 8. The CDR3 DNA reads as TGCGCCAGCAGCGCGCCGTCTAGCGGAACAGATACGCAGTATTTT. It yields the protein CASSAPSSGTDTQYF.

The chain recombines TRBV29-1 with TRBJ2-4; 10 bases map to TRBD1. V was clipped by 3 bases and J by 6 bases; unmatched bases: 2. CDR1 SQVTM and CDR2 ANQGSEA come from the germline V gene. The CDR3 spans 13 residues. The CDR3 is CSVDGQGGNIQYF. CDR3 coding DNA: TGCAGCGTTGACGGACAGGGGGGAAACATTCAGTACTTC.

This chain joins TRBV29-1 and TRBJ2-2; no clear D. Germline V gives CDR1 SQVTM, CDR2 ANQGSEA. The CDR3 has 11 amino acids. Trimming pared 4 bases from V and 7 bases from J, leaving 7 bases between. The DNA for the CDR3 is TGCAGCGTTGGTCTAAACGGGGAGCTGTTTTTT. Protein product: CSVGLNGELFF.

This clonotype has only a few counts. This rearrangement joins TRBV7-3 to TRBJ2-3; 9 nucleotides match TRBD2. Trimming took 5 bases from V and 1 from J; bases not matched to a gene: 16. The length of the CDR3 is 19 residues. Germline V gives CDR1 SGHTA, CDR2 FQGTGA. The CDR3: CASSPHPLAGYTRTDTQYF. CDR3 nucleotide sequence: TGTGCCAGCAGCCCCCACCCCCTAGCGGGGTACACTCGCACAGATACGCAGTATTTT.

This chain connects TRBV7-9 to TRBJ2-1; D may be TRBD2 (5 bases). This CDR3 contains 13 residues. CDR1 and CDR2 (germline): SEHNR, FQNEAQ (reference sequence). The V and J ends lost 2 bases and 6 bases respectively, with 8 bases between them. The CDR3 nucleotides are TGTGCCAGCAGCTTAAATGCGGGCAATGAGCAGTTCTTC. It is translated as CASSLNAGNEQFF.

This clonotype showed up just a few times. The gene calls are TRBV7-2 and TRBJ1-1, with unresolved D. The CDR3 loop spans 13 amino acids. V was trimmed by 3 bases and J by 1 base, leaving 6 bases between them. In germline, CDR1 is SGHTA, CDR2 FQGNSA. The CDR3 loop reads CASSFHSNTEAFF. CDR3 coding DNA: TGTGCCAGCAGCTTTCATTCGAACACTGAAGCTTTCTTT.

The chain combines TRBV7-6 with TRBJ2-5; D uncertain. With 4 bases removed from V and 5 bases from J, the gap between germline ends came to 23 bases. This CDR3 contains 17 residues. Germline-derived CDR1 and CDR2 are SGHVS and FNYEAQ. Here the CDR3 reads CASSYQRPTNLGETQYF. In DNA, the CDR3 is TGTGCCAGCAGCTATCAAAGACCGACCAACCTCGGGGAGACCCAGTACTTC.

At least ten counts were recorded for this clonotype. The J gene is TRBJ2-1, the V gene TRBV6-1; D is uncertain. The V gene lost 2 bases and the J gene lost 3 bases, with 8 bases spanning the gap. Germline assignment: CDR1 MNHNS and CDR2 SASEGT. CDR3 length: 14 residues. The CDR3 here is CASSENWRYNEQFF. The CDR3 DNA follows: TGTGCCAGCAGTGAAAACTGGCGCTACAATGAGCAGTTCTTC.